What follows are 16 T cell receptor beta chains derived from one specimen sequenced in a study of blood T cell repertoires in COVID-19. TCRdb keeps only in-frame clones here, not all; method: immunoSEQ multiplex PCR. The sample shows around 200,000 clones, 65% to 85% of them seen only once. The sequencing input was peripheral blood. The receptors shown here come from a woman aged 45-65 years with acute or convalescent COVID-19.

The chain uses TRBV11-2 and TRBJ2-3; tentatively, D is TRBD2 (7 bases). Germline CDR1 and CDR2: SGHAT and FQNNGV. This CDR3 has 13 amino acids. V was clipped by 4 bases and J by 4 bases, with 9 bases between them. DNA for the CDR3: TGTGCCAGCAGCTGGGGGGGCTCAGATACGCAGTATTTT. This encodes CASSWGGSDTQYF.

The V call is TRBV14, the J call TRBJ2-4, with 7 bases that match TRBD1. CDR3 length: 16 residues. V lost 0 bases, J lost 8 bases, and 10 bases stayed unmatched. CDR1 and CDR2 from the germline V gene are SGHDN and FVKESK. The CDR3 spells CASSQDDSRGLDIQYF. CDR3 bases: TGTGCCAGCAGCCAAGATGACAGTAGGGGGCTAGACATTCAGTACTTC. The variable domain in full, completed from reference TRBV14 and TRBJ2-4, reads EAGVTQFPSHSVIEKGQTVTLRCDPISGHDNLYWYRRVMGKEIKFLLHFVKESKQDESGMPNNRFLAERTGGTYSTLKVQPAELEDSGVYFCASSQDDSRGLDIQYFGAGTRLSVL.

The chain has TRBV9 and TRBJ2-5; D might be TRBD2 (6 bases). V was clipped by 1 base and J by 4 bases, with 14 bases between them. The CDR3 has 15 residues. Germline CDR1 is SGDLS and CDR2 is YYNGEE. The CDR3 nucleotides read TGTGCCAGCAGCGTACGGGGGTCGGGTGGAGAGACCCAGTACTTC. Residues: CASSVRGSGGETQYF.

The CDR3 loop reads CASSNGGSRYNEQFF. DNA for the CDR3: TGTGCCAGTAGTAATGGCGGGAGTAGGTACAATGAGCAGTTCTTC. This chain connects TRBV19 to TRBJ2-1; the match to TRBD2 covers 7 bases. The CDR3 spans 15 residues. The trim removed 4 bases at V and 4 bases at J, leaving 7 bases unmatched. CDR1 and CDR2 from the germline V gene are LNHDA and SQIVND (reference sequence).

The V call is TRBV7-3, the J call TRBJ2-7; 12 nucleotides line up with TRBD2. Losses at the gene ends were 1 base for V and 3 bases for J; bases not matched to a gene: 10. CDR3 length: 18 amino acids. Germline V gives CDR1 SGHTA, CDR2 FQGTGA. CDR3 sequence reads: CASSLNGLAGGPGYEQYF. The CDR3 DNA is TGTGCCAGCAGCTTAAATGGGCTAGCGGGAGGGCCTGGCTACGAGCAGTACTTC.

The chain recombines TRBV20-1 with TRBJ2-7; 13 bases fit TRBD2. Germline V gene lookup returns CDR1 DFQATT and CDR2 SNEGSKA (reference sequence). The length of the CDR3 is 14 residues. The J segment lost 3 bases and the V segment lost 3 bases, leaving 2 bases of the junction unmatched. CDR3 DNA sequence: TGCAGTGCTAGTCGGACTAGCGGGGGCTACGAGCAGTACTTC. Protein: CSASRTSGGYEQYF.

This clone was recorded a few times. The chain employs TRBV6-1 and TRBJ1-2; no reliable D call. Trimming shortened V by 3 bases and J by 5 bases, and 16 bases separated the two germline ends. The CDR3 has 15 residues. Germline V CDR1 and CDR2: MNHNS, SASEGT. The CDR3 sequence is CASSETGLRLYGYTF. The CDR3 nucleotides read TGTGCCAGCAGTGAGACTGGACTACGGCTATATGGCTACACCTTC.

Within the sample, this clone is medium-sized. The J gene is TRBJ2-7, the V gene TRBV9, with D possibly TRBD2 on 6 matching bases. The CDR3 loop spans 16 amino acids. Deletions cut 3 bases from V and 5 bases from J, with 21 bases between. From germline, CDR1 is SGDLS and CDR2 YYNGEE. The CDR3: CASSETGTPNVDEQYF. CDR3 coding DNA: TGTGCCAGCAGCGAGACCGGGACTCCCAACGTTGACGAGCAGTACTTC.

This sequence joins TRBV19 and TRBJ2-1, with 8 bases lining up with TRBD2. CDR3 size: 16 residues. Germline V gene sequence: CDR1 LNHDA, CDR2 SQIVND (reference sequence). J was trimmed by 8 bases and V by 7 bases; bases with no gene match: 16. CDR3 coding DNA: TGTGCCAGTACCCTCGGGGAGGGACTAGGGTCGGATGAGCAGTTCTTC. It codes for CASTLGEGLGSDEQFF.

V usage is TRBV6-6 and J usage is TRBJ1-2; TRBD1 matches at 8 bases. CDR1 is MNHNY, CDR2 SVGAGI, per germline (reference sequence). Trimming removed 6 bases from V and 6 bases from J; junction bases left unmatched: 6. The CDR3 runs to 13 residues. CDR3 loop: CASSIRQGNGYTF. The CDR3 nucleotides read TGTGCCAGCAGCATTAGACAGGGGAATGGCTACACCTTC.

The chain links TRBV7-9 to TRBJ2-3; D call uncertain. V lost 4 bases, J lost 0 bases, and 11 bases lay in between. Germline V lookup: CDR1 SEHNR, CDR2 FQNEAQ (reference sequence). The CDR3 consists of 15 residues. CDR3 region: CASSYRPDSTDTQYF. The CDR3 DNA is TGTGCCAGCAGCTACAGACCGGATAGCACAGATACGCAGTATTTT.

The chain uses TRBV5-1 and TRBJ2-5; 10 bases align to TRBD2. Germline-derived CDR1 and CDR2 are SGHRS and YFSETQ. The V and J ends lost 4 bases and 5 bases, in that order; junction bases with no gene match: 5. The CDR3 has 14 amino acids. The CDR3 DNA reads TGCGCCAGCAGCCTCCAGCGGGAGGGGGAGACCCAGTACTTC. Its protein is CASSLQREGETQYF.

The CDR3 DNA follows: TGTGCCAGTCACAGTCTAGCCAAAAACATTCAGTACTTC. Amino acid sequence: CASHSLAKNIQYF. The chain couples TRBV19 to TRBJ2-4, with unresolved D. Trimming stripped 8 bases from V and 0 bases from J, with 8 bases between. CDR3 length equals 13 residues. Per germline, CDR1 LNHDA and CDR2 SQIVND (reference sequence).

The table lists this clone with a few counts. This chain joins TRBV2 and TRBJ2-7; TRBD2 agrees at 7 bases. Germline assignment: CDR1 SNHLY and CDR2 FYNNEI. CDR3 length: 16 residues. J gave up 8 bases and V 6 bases, and 19 bases lay outside the gene matches. The CDR3 is CASRKEGISGPSQQYF. The CDR3 coding sequence is TGTGCCAGCAGGAAAGAAGGGATTAGCGGGCCCTCGCAGCAGTACTTC.

This clone was picked up one time. The rearrangement joins TRBV27 to TRBJ2-2; 7 bases match TRBD2. The CDR3 is 15 amino acids. J gave up 7 bases and V 0 bases, and 5 bases lay outside the gene matches. The germline V gene has CDR1 MNHEY and CDR2 SMNVEV (reference sequence). The CDR3 here is CASSLSSGFGGELFF. Here the CDR3 DNA reads TGTGCCAGCAGTTTATCTAGCGGGTTCGGCGGGGAGCTGTTTTTT.

The V call is TRBV5-4, the J call TRBJ2-2; D might be TRBD2 (6 bases). Germline values: CDR1 SGHNT, CDR2 YYREEE (reference sequence). The ends were cut back, 1 base at V and 8 bases at J, with 9 bases in the middle. The CDR3 runs 13 residues. The CDR3 protein is CASSLPSAGELFF. The CDR3 DNA sequence: TGTGCCAGCAGCTTGCCTAGCGCTGGGGAGCTGTTTTTT.